A selection of T cell receptor beta chains follows, all from one sample in a study of shared clonotypes between healthy human individuals. Libraries were prepared by immunoSEQ multiplex PCR; TCRdb keeps only in-frame clonotypes and omits some of them. The sample includes about 560,000 clones, just over 75% of them seen just once. Source material: PBMCs. The receptors come from a woman between 35 and 50 years old in good health. Some clones in this sample may be carry-over from other donors' samples. Both conserved end residues are part of each CDR3. A D gene is named only where the DNA matches it firmly. Clone size, where shown, is once, few, many, or a class for clones that have expanded.

>TRBJ1-4|TRBV4-2|many|NA
CASSQGGGDGEKLFF
TGTGCCAGCAGCCAAGGTGGAGGGGACGGGGAAAAACTGTTTTTT
>TRBJ2-2|TRBV4-3|NA|NA
CASSQELTTNTGELFF
TGCGCCAGCAGCCAAGAGCTGACAACGAACACCGGGGAGCTGTTTTTT
>TRBJ1-6|TRBV30|NA|NA
CAWRPLEGNNSPLHF
TGTGCCTGGAGGCCCCTTGAGGGAAATAATTCACCCCTCCACTTT
>TRBJ2-1|TRBV19|NA|TRBD1
CASSPGTGRGEQFF
TGTGCCAGTAGTCCCGGGACAGGGAGGGGTGAGCAGTTCTTC
>TRBJ1-3|TRBV10-3|NA|TRBD1
CAISDQSGTGNRFGNTIYF
TGTGCCATCAGTGACCAATCCGGGACAGGGAATAGGTTTGGAAACACCATATATTTT
>TRBJ1-2|TRBV25-1|NA|NA
CASSARLGDGYTF
TGTGCCAGCAGTGCTAGATTAGGAGATGGCTACACCTTC
>TRBJ2-2|TRBV5-6|NA|TRBD1
CASSLDRGTGELFF
TGTGCCAGCAGCTTGGACAGGGGCACCGGGGAGCTGTTTTTT
>TRBJ2-7|TRBV19|NA|NA
CASSPSLSSYYEQYF
TGTGCCAGTAGCCCCAGCCTCAGCTCCTACTACGAGCAGTACTTC
>TRBJ2-2|TRBV7-9|NA|NA
CASSLLPPGELFF
TGTGCCAGCAGCTTACTCCCTCCTGGGGAGCTGTTTTTT
>TRBJ2-3|TRBV2|NA|NA
CASARDSEAGSTQYF
TGTGCCAGCGCCCGGGACTCCGAGGCAGGGAGTACGCAGTATTTT
>TRBJ1-1|TRBV6-1|NA|NA
CASSEMMRVGGEAFF
TGTGCCAGCAGTGAAATGATGAGGGTAGGGGGTGAAGCTTTCTTT
>TRBJ2-6|TRBV27|NA|NA
CASSSRGFGANVLTF
TGTGCCAGCAGTTCCAGGGGATTCGGGGCCAACGTCCTGACTTTC
>TRBJ2-7|TRBV27|NA|NA
CASSTPGQLYEQYF
TGTGCCAGCAGTACCCCCGGACAGTTATACGAGCAGTACTTC